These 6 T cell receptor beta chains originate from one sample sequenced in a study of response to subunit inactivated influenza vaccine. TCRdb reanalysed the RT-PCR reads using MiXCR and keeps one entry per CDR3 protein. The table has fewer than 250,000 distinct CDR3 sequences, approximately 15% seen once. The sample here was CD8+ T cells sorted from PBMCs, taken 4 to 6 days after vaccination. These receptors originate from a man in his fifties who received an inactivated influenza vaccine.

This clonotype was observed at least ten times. The CDR3 nucleotides are TGTGCCAGCAGATTAGCGGGGGTCACAGATACGCAGTATTTT. Its translation: CASRLAGVTDTQYF. The rearrangement joins TRBV28 to TRBJ2-3; 9 nucleotides agree with TRBD2. The CDR3 length is 14 residues. The germline gives CDR1 MDHEN, CDR2 SYDVKM. V lost 6 bases to trimming and J lost 2 bases; unmatched junction nucleotides: 3. Looking up the rest from reference TRBV28 and TRBJ2-3 gives the full variable domain: DVKVTQSSRYLVKRTGEKVFLECVQDMDHENMFWYRQDPGLGLRLIYFSYDVKMKEKGDIPEGYSVSREKKERFSLILESASTNQTSMYLCASRLAGVTDTQYFGPGTRLTVL.

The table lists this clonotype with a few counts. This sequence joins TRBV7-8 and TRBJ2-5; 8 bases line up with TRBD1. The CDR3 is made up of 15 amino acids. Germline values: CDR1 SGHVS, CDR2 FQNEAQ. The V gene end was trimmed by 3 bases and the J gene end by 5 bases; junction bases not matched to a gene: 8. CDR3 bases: TGTGCCAGCAGCTTCGGACAGGGAAGGGGGGAGACCCAGTACTTC. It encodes CASSFGQGRGETQYF.

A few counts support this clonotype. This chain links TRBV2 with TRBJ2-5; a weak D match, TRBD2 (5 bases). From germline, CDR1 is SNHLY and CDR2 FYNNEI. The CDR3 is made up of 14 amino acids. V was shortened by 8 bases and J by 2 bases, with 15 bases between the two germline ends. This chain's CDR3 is CASQSGALQETQYF. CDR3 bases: TGTGCCAGCCAAAGCGGCGCTTTACAAGAGACCCAGTACTTC.

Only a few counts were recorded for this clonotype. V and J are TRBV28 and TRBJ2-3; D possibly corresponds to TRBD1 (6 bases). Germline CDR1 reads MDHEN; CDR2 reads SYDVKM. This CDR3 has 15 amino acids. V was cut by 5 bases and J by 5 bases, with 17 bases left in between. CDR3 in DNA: TGTGCCAGCAGTCCCGGGCAGGGGCGCGGAGATACGCAGTATTTT. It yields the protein CASSPGQGRGDTQYF.

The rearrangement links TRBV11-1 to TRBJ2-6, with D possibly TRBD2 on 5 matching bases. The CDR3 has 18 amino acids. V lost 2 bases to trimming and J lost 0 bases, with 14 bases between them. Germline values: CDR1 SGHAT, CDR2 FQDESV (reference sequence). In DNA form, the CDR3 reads TGTGCCAGCAGCTTATCGTCAGGACTCCTCTCTGGGGCCAACGTCCTGACTTTC. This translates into CASSLSSGLLSGANVLTF.

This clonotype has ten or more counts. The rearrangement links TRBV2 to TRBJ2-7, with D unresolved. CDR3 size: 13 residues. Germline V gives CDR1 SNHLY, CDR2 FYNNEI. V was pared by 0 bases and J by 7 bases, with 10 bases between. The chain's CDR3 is CASSEALFREQYF. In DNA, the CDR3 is TGTGCCAGCAGTGAAGCGCTTTTCCGTGAGCAGTACTTC. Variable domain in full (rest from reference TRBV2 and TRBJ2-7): EPEVTQTPSHQVTQMGQEVILRCVPISNHLYFYWYRQILGQKVEFLVSFYNNEISEKSEIFDDQFSVERPDGSNFTLKIRSTKLEDSAMYFCASSEALFREQYFGPGTRLTVT.